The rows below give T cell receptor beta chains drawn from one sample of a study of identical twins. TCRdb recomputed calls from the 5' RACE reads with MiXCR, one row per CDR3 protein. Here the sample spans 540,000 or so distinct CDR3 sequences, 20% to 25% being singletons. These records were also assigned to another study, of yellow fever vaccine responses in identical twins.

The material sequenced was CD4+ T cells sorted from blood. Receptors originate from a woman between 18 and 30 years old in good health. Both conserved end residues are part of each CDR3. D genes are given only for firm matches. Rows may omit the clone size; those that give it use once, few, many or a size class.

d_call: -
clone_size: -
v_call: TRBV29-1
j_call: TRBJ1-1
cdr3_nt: TGCAGCGTTGTCGAGGGAGTAACTGAAGCTTTCTTT
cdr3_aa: CSVVEGVTEAFF

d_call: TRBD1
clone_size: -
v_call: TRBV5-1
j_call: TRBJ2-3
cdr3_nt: TGCGCCAGCAGCCCCACAGGGGGCGACTCCGATACGCAGTATTTT
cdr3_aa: CASSPTGGDSDTQYF

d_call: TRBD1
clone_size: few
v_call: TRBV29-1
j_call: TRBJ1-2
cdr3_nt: TGCAGCGTCGTACAACGGGACAGGGACTATGGCTACACCTTC
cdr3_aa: CSVVQRDRDYGYTF

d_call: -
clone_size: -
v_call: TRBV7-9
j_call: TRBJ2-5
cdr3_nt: TGTGCCAGCAGCCTAAAACAGGGCCAAGAGACCCAGTACTTC
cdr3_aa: CASSLKQGQETQYF

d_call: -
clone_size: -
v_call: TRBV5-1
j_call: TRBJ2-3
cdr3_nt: TGCGCCAGCAGCGAGGACCTTACAGATACGCAGTATTTT
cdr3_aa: CASSEDLTDTQYF

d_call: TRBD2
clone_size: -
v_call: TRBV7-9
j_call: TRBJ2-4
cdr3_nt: TGTGCCAGCAGCTTAGAGGGAGGGGCCATTCAGTACTTC
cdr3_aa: CASSLEGGAIQYF

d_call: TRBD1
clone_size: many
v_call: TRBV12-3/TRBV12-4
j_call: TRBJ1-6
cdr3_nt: TGTGCCAGCAGTTACGGGACAGTGAATTCACCCCTCCACTTT
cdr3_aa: CASSYGTVNSPLHF

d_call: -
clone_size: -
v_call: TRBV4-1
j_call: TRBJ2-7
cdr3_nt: TGCGCCAGCAGCCATGTCCAATCCTACGAGCAGTACTTC
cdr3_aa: CASSHVQSYEQYF

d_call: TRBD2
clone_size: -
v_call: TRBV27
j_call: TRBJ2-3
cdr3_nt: TGTGCCAGCAGTTTGGCGGGACAGCTAGCGGGAGGGGACACAGATACGCAGTATTTT
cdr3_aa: CASSLAGQLAGGDTDTQYF

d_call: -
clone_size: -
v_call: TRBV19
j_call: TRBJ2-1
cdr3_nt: TGTGCCAGTAGGGGCTTACAGGGTTCCTACAATGAGCAGTTCTTC
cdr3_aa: CASRGLQGSYNEQFF

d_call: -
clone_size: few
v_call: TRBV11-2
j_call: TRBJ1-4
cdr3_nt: TGTGCCAGCAGCCACTATACAACTAATGAAAAACTGTTTTTT
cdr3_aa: CASSHYTTNEKLFF

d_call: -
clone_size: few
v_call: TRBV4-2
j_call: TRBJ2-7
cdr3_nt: TGTGCCAGCAGCCAAGATAGAGATGAGCGGGCGCCCTACGAGCAGTACTTC
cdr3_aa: CASSQDRDERAPYEQYF

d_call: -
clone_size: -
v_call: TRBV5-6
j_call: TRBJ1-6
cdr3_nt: TGTGCCAGCAGGGACAGCCGAAATAATTCACCCCTCCACTTT
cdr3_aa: CASRDSRNNSPLHF

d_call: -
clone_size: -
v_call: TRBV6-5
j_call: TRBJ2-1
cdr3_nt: TGTGCCAGCAGTTTCCCTACTACCAATGAGCAGTTCTTC
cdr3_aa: CASSFPTTNEQFF

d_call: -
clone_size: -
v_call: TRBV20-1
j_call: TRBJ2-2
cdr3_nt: TGCAGTGCTAGGGGGACCCAGAACACCGGGGAGCTGTTTTTT
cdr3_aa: CSARGTQNTGELFF

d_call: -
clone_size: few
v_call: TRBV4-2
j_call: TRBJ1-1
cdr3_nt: TGTGCCAGCAGCTCGTCGAGCTACACTGAAGCTTTCTTT
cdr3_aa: CASSSSSYTEAFF

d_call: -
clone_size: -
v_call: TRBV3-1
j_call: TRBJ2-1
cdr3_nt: TGTGCCAGCAGCCCACCCGGGACCCTGACGCTAAATGAGCAGTTCTTC
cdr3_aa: CASSPPGTLTLNEQFF

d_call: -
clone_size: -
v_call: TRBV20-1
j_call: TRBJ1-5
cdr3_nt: TGCAGTGCTAGATCATCTCATAGCAATCAGCCCCAGCATTTT
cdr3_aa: CSARSSHSNQPQHF

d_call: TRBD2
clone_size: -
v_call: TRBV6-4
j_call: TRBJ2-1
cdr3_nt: TGTGCCAGCAGTGAGCGGGAGGCGAATGAGCAGTTCTTC
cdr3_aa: CASSEREANEQFF

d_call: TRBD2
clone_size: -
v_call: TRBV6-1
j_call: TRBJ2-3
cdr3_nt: TGTGCCAGCAGTAGGTGGGGGGGTAGCACAGATACGCAGTATTTT
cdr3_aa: CASSRWGGSTDTQYF

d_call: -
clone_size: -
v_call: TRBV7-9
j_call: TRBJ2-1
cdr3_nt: TGTGCCAGCAGCAGAAGTGGTAGGAAATTCCTACATGGTCAGTTCTTC
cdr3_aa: CASSRSGRKFLHGQFF

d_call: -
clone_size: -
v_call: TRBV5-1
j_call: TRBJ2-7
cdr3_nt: TGCGCCAGCAGCTTGGACCAGAAGTACGAGCAGTACTTC
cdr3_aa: CASSLDQKYEQYF

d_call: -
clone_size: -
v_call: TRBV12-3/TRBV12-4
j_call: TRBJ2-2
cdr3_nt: TGTGCCAGCAGTTTCCTCCCGGGGCCCCCGGCCGGGGAGCTGTTTTTT
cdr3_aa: CASSFLPGPPAGELFF

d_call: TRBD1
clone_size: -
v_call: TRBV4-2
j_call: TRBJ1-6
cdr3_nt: TGTGCCAGCAGCGGTCCGGGACAGGGTAATTCACCCCTCCACTTT
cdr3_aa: CASSGPGQGNSPLHF

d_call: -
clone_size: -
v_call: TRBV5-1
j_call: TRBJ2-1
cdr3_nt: TGCGCCAGCAGCTTCGCAGCGCTGGGGAATGAGCAGTTCTTC
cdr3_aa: CASSFAALGNEQFF

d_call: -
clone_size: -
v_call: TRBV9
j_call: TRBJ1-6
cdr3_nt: TGTGCCAGCAGCGAAGACCCCAAAAATTCACCCCTCCACTTT
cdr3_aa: CASSEDPKNSPLHF

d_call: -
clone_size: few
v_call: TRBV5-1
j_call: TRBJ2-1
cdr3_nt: TGCGCCAGCAGCTCGGGACTCCAAGTCTACAATGAGCAGTTCTTC
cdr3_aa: CASSSGLQVYNEQFF

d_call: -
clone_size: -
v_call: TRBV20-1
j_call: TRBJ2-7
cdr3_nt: TGCAGTGTTGCAGGGAGCCCCTACGAGCAGTACTTC
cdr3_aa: CSVAGSPYEQYF

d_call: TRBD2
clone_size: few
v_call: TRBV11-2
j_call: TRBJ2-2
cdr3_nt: TGTGCCAGCAGCTTAGGTTTCGTGCTAGCGGGGGGCAACACCGGGGAGCTGTTTTTT
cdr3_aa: CASSLGFVLAGGNTGELFF

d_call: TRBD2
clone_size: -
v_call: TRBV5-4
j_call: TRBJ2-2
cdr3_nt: TGTGCCAGCAGCTTGGGACTAGCGGCCACCGGGGAGCTGTTTTTT
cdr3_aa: CASSLGLAATGELFF

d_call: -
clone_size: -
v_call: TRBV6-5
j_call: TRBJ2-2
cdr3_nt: TGTGCCAGCAGTTACTCGCCGGGACGGTGGAACACCGGGGAGCTGTTTTTT
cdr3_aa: CASSYSPGRWNTGELFF

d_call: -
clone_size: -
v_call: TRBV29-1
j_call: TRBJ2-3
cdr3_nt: TGCAGCACTCCGATCGAAGTTTTCACTAGCACAGATACGCAGTATTTT
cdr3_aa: CSTPIEVFTSTDTQYF

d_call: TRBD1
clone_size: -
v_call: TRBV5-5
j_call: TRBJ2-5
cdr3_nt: TGTGCCAGCAGCTTAGCCCCGACAGGGGTGGGAGAGACCCAGTACTTC
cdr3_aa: CASSLAPTGVGETQYF

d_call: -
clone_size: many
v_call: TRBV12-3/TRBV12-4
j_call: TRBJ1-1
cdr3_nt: TGTGCCAGCAGTTTCGATCAGCCAGGGCGTGGTGGTGAAGCTTTCTTT
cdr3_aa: CASSFDQPGRGGEAFF

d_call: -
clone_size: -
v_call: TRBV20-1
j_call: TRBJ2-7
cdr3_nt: TGCAGTGCTATACGAGAGACAGCCTACGAGCAGTACTTC
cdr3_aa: CSAIRETAYEQYF

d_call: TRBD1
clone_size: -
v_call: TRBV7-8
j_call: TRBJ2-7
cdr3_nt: TGTGCCAGCAGCTCACAGGGGTTCCCCGGTCGGGCCGAGCAGTACTTC
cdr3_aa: CASSSQGFPGRAEQYF

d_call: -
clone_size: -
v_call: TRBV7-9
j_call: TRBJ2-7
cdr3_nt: TGTGCCAGCAGCTTAGCCGGGCCGCTCTCCTACGAGCAGTACTTC
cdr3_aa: CASSLAGPLSYEQYF

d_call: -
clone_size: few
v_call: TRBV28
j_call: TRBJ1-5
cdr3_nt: TGTGCCAGCAGTCCGGACACAGGAGAACCCCAGCATTTT
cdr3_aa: CASSPDTGEPQHF

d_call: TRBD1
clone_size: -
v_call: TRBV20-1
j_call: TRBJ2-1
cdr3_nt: TGCAGTGCTAGCACCCGGGACAGGGACAATGAGCAGTTCTTC
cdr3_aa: CSASTRDRDNEQFF

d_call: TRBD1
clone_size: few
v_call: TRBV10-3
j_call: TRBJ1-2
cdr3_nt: TGTGCCAACGGGGACAGGGGTGACTATGGCTACACCTTC
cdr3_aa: CANGDRGDYGYTF

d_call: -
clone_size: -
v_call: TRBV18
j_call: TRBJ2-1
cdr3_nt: TGTGCCAGCTCACGTTGGGAAATCTCCTACAATGAGCAGTTCTTC
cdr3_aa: CASSRWEISYNEQFF

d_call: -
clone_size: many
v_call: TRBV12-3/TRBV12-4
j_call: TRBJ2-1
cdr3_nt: TGTGCCAGCAGTGCGGACACGATCTCCTACAATGAGCAGTTCTTC
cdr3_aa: CASSADTISYNEQFF

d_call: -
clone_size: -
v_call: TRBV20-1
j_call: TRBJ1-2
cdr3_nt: TGCAGTGCTAGAGATAGTTCCGGAAGTAGGGTAGGCGATGGCTACACCTTC
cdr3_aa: CSARDSSGSRVGDGYTF

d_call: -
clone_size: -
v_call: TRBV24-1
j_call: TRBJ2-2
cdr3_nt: TGTGCCACCAGTGATTTCGGTACACCCATGCGGAACACCGGGGAGCTGTTTTTT
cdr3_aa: CATSDFGTPMRNTGELFF

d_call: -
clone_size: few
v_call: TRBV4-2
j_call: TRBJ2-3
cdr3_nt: TGTGCCAGCAGCCAATTAAAAGCGGGCACAGATACGCAGTATTTT
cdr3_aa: CASSQLKAGTDTQYF

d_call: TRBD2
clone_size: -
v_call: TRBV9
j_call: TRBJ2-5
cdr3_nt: TGTGCCAGCAGCGAGACTAGCGGGGGGCCTCATGGGGAGACCCAGTACTTC
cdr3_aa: CASSETSGGPHGETQYF

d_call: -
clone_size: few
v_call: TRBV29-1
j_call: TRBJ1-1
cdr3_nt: TGCAGCGTTGAGGCCGCGGGGGGCACTGAAGCTTTCTTT
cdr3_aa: CSVEAAGGTEAFF

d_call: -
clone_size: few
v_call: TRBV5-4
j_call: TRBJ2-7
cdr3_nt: TGTGCCAGCAGCCCGACCGAGGTTCTCCTACCTAACGAGCAGTACTTC
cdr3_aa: CASSPTEVLLPNEQYF

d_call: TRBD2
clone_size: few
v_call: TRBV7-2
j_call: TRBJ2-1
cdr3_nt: TGTGCCAGCAGCTTAGATCGTGCGGGGGGCCTGGGTGAGCAGTTCTTC
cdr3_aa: CASSLDRAGGLGEQFF

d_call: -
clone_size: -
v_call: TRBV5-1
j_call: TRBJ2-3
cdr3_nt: TGCGCCAGCAGCCCCCTGGGGGGGGCCACAGATACGCAGTATTTT
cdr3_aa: CASSPLGGATDTQYF

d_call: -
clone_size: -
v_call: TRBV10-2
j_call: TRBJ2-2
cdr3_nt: TGCGCCAGCAGTCAGAGGGGGAGCACCGGGGAGCTGTTTTTT
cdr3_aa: CASSQRGSTGELFF

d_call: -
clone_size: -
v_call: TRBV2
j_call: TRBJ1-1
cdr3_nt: TGTGCCAGCGGGGTGAACACTGAAGCTTTCTTT
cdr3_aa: CASGVNTEAFF

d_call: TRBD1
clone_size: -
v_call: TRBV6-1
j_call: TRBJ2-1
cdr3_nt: TGTGCCAGCAGAGGACAGGCTTCCTACAATGAGCAGTTCTTC
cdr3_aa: CASRGQASYNEQFF

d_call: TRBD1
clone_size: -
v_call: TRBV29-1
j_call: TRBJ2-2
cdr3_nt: TGCAGTGGTAGGTCCGGACAGGGGATCGGCGGGGAGCTGTTTTTT
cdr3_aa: CSGRSGQGIGGELFF

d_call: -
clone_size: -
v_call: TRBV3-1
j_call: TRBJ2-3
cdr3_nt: TGTGCCAGCAGCCAAGGGACACTCCGCACAGATACGCAGTATTTT
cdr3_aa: CASSQGTLRTDTQYF